The TCR beta chain described here comes from a study of post-analysis software for immune sequencing data. This clonotype was counted at least ten times. The antigen remains undetermined. The germline V gene has CDR1 SQVTM and CDR2 ANQGSEA. This CDR3 has 13 amino acids. Trimming took off 6 bases at V and 7 bases at J, with 16 bases between the two ends. Overall study findings and caveats: Included in a set of roughly 5 TRBV segments more frequent in patients than controls were TRBV5-6, TRBV5-1 and TRBV20-1.

Libraries were made from TCR beta cDNA, and they carried unique molecular identifiers. TCRdb analysed the PCR reads with MiXCR anew, one entry per CDR3 protein. The sample has hundreds of thousands of distinct CDR3 sequences, less than 35% seen once. The J gene is TRBJ2-4, the V gene TRBV29-1, with TRBD1 as a possible D gene (6 bases). The sequence was collected from a girl between 5 and 17 years old with multiple sclerosis. Sequenced: blood. The DNA for the CDR3 is TGCAGCGTGAGGGGACACCTAGGGAACATTCAGTACTTC. Translating it yields CSVRGHLGNIQYF.